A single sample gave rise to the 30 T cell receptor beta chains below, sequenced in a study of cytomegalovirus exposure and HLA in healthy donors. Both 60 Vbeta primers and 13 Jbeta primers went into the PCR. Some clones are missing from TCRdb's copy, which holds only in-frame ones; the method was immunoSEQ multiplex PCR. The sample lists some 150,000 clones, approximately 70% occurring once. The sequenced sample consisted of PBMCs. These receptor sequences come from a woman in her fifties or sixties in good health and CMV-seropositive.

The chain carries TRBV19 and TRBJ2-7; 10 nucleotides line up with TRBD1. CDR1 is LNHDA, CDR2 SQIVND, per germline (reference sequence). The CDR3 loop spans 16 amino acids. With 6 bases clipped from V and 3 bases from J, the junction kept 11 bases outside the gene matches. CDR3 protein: CASSPDGRTGGYEQYF. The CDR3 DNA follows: TGTGCCAGTAGCCCGGATGGTCGGACAGGGGGCTACGAGCAGTACTTC.

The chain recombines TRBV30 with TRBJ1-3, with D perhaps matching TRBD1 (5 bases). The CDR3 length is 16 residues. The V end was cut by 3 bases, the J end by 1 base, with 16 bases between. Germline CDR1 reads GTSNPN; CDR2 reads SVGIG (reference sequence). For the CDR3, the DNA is TGTGCCTGGAGCCCAGCGGGGGGGGGATCTGGAAACACCATATATTTT. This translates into CAWSPAGGGSGNTIYF. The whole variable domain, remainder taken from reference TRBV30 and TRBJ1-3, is SQTIHQWPATLVQPVGSPLSLECTVEGTSNPNLYWYRQAAGRGLQLLFYSVGIGQISSEVPQNLSASRPQDRQFILSSKKLLLSDSGFYLCAWSPAGGGSGNTIYFGEGSWLTVV.

The CDR3 region has the DNA TGTGCCAGCAGTTCCGGGACAGGGTCTAGCGAGCAGTACTTC. It yields the protein CASSSGTGSSEQYF. The chain has TRBV7-3 and TRBJ2-7; 9 nucleotides match TRBD1. V trimming: 6 bases; J trimming: 6 bases; junction bases outside the gene matches: 9. The CDR3 contains 14 residues. The germline CDR1 and CDR2 sequences are SGHTA and FQGTGA.

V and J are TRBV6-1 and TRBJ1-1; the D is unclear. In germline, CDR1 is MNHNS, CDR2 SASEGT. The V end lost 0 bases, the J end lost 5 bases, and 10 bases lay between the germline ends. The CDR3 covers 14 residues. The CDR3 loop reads CASSEAARFTEAFF. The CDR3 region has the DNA TGTGCCAGCAGTGAAGCAGCCAGGTTTACTGAAGCTTTCTTT.

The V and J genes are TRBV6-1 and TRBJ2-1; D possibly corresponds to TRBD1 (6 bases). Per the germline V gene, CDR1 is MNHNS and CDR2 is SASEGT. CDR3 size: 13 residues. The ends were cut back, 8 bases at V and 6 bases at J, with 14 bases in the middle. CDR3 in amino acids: CASLWTAVNEQFF. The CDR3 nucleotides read TGTGCCAGCTTATGGACAGCAGTCAATGAGCAGTTCTTC.

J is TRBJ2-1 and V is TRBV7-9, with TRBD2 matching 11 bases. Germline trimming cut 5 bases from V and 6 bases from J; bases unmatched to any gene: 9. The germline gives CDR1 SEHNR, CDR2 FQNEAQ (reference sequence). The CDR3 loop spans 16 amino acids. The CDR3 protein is CASSPFVTSGINEQFF. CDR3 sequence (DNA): TGTGCCAGCAGCCCTTTCGTGACTAGCGGGATCAATGAGCAGTTCTTC.

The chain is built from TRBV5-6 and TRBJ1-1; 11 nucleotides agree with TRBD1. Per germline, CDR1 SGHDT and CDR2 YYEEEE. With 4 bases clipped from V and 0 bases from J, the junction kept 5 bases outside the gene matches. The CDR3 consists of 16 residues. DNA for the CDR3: TGTGCCAGCAGCATGCCGGGACAGGGGGTGAACACTGAAGCTTTCTTT. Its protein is CASSMPGQGVNTEAFF.

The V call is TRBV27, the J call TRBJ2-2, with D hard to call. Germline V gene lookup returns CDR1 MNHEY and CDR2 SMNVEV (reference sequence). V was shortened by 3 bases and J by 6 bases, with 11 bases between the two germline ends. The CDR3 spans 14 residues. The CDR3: CASSLSTSPGELFF. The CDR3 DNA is TGTGCCAGCAGTTTGAGTACGAGTCCCGGGGAGCTGTTTTTT.

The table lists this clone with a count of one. This chain's CDR3 is CASSLTRMNTEAFF. DNA of the CDR3: TGTGCCAGCAGCTTAACACGAATGAACACTGAAGCTTTCTTT. V gene TRBV13 combines with J gene TRBJ1-1; D unclear. Germline CDR1 PRHDT, CDR2 FYEKMQ (reference sequence). The CDR3 has 14 amino acids. Deletions cut 2 bases from V and 0 bases from J, with 7 bases between. Using reference TRBV13 and TRBJ1-1 for the parts outside the CDR3, the full variable domain is AAGVIQSPRHLIKEKRETATLKCYPIPRHDTVYWYQQGPGQDPQFLISFYEKMQSDKGSIPDRFSAQQFSDYHSELNMSSLELGDSALYFCASSLTRMNTEAFFGQGTRLTVV.

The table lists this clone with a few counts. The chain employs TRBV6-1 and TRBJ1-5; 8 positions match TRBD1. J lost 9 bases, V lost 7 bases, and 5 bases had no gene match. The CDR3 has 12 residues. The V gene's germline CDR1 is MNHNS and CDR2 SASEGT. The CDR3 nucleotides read TGTGCCAGCACCATGACAGGGGCGCCCCAGCATTTT. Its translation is CASTMTGAPQHF.

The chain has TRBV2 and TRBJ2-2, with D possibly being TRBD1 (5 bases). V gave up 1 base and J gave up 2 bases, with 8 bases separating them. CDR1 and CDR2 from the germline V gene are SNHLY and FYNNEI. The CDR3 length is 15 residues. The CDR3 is CASSEVQANTGELFF. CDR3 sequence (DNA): TGTGCCAGCAGTGAAGTACAGGCTAACACCGGGGAGCTGTTTTTT.

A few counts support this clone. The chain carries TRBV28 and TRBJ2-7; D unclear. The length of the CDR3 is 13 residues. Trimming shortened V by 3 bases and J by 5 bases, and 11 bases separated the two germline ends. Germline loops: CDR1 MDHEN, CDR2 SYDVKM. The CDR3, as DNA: TGTGCCAGCAGTTTCCCTAGTTCTAACGAGCAGTACTTC. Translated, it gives CASSFPSSNEQYF.

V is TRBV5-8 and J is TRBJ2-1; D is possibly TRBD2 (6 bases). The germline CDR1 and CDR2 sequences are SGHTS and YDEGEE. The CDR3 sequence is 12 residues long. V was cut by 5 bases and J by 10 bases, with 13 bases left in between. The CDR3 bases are TGTGCCAGCAGGTTACTAGCAAACGAGCAGTTCTTC. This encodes CASRLLANEQFF.

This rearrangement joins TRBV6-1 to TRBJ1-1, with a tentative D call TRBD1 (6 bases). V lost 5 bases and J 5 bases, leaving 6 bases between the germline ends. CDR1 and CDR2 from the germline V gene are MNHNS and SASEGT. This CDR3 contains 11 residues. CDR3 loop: CASSRGTEAFF. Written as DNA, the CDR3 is TGTGCCAGCAGTAGGGGGACTGAAGCTTTCTTT.

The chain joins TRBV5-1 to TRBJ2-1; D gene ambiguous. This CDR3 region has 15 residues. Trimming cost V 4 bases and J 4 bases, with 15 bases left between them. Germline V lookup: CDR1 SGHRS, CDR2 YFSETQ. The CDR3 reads CASSADGAAYNEQFF. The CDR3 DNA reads TGCGCCAGCAGCGCCGATGGAGCAGCGTACAATGAGCAGTTCTTC. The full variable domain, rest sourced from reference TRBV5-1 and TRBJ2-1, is KAGVTQTPRYLIKTRGQQVTLSCSPISGHRSVSWYQQTPGQGLQFLFEYFSETQRNKGNFPGRFSGRQFSNSRSEMNVSTLELGDSALYLCASSADGAAYNEQFFGPGTRLTVL.

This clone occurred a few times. The CDR3 DNA reads as TGTGCCACCAGCAGAGATAGTTCAGGGTTGGAAAAACTGTTTTTT. As protein: CATSRDSSGLEKLFF. The chain joins TRBV15 to TRBJ1-4, with a weak D call TRBD1 (5 bases). The germline V and J ends were trimmed by 0 bases and 8 bases, with 13 bases remaining between them. This CDR3 is 15 amino acids long. Germline loops: CDR1 LNHNV, CDR2 YYDKDF (reference sequence).

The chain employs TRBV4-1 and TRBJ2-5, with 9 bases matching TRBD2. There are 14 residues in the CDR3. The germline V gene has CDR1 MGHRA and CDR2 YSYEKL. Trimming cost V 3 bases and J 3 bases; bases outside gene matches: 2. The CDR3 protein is CASSQASGKETQYF. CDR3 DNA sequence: TGCGCCAGCAGCCAGGCTAGCGGGAAAGAGACCCAGTACTTC.

This CDR3 reads CSVHIRGTGAYGYTF. Here the CDR3 DNA reads TGCAGCGTTCATATCCGAGGGACAGGGGCCTATGGCTACACCTTC. This chain connects TRBV29-1 to TRBJ1-2; 10 bases are shared with TRBD1. Losses at the gene ends were 5 bases for V and 4 bases for J; bases not matched to a gene: 10. This CDR3 comprises 15 residues. Germline V gives CDR1 SQVTM, CDR2 ANQGSEA.

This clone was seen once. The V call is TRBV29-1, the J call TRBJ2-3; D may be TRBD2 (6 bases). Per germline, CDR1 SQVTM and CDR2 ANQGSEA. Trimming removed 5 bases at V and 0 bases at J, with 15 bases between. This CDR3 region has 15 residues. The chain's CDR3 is CSVTKRATSTDTQYF. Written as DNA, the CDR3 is TGCAGCGTTACTAAGCGGGCGACTAGCACAGATACGCAGTATTTT.

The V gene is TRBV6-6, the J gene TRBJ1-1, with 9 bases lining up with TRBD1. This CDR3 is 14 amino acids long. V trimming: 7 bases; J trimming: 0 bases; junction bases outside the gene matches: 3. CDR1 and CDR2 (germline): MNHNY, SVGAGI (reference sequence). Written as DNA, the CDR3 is TGTGCCAGCACCGGGACAGGGCTGAACACTGAAGCTTTCTTT. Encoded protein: CASTGTGLNTEAFF.

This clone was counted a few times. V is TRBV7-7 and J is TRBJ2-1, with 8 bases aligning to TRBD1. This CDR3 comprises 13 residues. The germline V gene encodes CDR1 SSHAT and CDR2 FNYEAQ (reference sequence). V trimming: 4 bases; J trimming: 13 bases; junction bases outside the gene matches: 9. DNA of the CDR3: TGTGCCAGCAGCTCGTCCGGGACAGGAACCCAGTTCTTC. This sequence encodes CASSSSGTGTQFF.

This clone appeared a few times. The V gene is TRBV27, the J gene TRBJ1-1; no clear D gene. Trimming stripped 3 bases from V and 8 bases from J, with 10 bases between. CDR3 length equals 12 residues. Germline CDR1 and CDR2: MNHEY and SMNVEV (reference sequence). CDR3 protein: CASSFRAGEAFF. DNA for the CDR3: TGTGCCAGCAGTTTCAGAGCGGGGGAAGCTTTCTTT.

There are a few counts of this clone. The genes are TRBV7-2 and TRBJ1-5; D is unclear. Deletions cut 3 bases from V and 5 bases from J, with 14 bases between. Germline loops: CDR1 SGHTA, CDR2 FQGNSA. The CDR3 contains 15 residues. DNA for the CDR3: TGTGCCAGCAGCTTTAGACAAGGAGGCGATCAGCCCCAGCATTTT. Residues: CASSFRQGGDQPQHF.

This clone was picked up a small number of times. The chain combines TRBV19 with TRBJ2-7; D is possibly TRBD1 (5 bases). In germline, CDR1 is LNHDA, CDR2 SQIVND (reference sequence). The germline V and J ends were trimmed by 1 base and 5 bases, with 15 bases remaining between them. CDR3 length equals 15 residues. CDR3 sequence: CASSIVGDRTNEQYF. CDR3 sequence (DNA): TGTGCCAGTAGTATAGTAGGCGACCGGACAAACGAGCAGTACTTC.

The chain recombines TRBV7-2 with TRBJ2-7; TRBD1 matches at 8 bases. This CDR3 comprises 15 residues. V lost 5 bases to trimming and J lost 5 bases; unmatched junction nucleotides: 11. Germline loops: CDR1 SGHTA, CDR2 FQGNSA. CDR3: CASSPFQGAYNEQYF. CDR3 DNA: TGTGCCAGCAGCCCTTTCCAGGGGGCGTATAACGAGCAGTACTTC.

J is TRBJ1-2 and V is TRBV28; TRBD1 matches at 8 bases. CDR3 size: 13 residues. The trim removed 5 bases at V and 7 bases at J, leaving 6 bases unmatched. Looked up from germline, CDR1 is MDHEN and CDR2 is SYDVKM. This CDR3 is CASSLRTGRGYTF. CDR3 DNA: TGTGCCAGCAGTCTAAGGACAGGGCGTGGCTACACCTTC.

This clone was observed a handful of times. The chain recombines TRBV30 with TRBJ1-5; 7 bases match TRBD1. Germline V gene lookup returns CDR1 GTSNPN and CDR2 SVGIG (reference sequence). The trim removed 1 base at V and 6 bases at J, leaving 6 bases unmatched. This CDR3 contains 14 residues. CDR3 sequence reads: CAWSGPGGSQPQHF. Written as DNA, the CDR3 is TGTGCCTGGAGTGGGCCAGGGGGGAGTCAGCCCCAGCATTTT.

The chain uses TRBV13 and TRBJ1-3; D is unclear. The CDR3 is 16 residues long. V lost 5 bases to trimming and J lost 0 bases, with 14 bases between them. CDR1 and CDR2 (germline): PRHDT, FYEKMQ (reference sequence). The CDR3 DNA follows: TGTGCCAGCAGCATGACTACGTCCAACTCTGGAAACACCATATATTTT. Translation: CASSMTTSNSGNTIYF.

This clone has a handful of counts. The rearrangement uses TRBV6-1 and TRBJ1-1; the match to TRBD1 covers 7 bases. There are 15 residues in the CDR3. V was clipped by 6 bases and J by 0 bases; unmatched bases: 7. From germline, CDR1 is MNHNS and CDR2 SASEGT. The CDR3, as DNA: TGTGCCAGCAGCGGACTCGGGACAGTGAACACTGAAGCTTTCTTT. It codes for CASSGLGTVNTEAFF.

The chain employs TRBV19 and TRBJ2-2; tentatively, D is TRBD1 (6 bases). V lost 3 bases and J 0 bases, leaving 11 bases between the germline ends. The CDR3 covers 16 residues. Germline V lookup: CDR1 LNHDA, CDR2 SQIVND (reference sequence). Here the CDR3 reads CASSIQGIANTGELFF. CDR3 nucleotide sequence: TGTGCCAGTAGTATTCAGGGGATCGCGAACACCGGGGAGCTGTTTTTT.